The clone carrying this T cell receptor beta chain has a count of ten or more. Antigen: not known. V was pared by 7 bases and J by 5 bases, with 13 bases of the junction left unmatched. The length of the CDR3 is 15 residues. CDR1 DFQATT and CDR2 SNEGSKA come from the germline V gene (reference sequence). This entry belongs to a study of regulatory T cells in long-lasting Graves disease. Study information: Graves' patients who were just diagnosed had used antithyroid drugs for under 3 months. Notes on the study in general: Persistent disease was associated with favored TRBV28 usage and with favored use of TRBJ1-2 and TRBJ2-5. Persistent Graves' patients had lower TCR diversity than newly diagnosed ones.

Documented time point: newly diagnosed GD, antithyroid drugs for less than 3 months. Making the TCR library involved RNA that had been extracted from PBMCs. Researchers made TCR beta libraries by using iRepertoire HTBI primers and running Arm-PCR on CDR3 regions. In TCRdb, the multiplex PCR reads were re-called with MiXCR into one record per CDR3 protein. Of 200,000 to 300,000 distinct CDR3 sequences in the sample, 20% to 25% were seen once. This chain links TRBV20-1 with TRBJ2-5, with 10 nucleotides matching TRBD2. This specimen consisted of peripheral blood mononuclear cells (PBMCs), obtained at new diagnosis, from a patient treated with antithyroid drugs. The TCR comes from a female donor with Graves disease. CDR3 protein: CSVQKSGRAGETQYF. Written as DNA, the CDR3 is TGCAGTGTTCAAAAAAGCGGGAGGGCGGGGGAGACCCAGTACTTC.